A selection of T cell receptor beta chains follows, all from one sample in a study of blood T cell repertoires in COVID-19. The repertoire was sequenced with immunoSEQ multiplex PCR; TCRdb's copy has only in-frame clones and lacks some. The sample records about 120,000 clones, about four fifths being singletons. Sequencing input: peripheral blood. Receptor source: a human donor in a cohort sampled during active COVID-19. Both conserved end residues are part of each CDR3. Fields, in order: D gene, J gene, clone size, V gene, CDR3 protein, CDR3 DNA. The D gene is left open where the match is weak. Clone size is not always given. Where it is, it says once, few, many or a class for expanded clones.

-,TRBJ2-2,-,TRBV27,CASSLREDTGELFF,TGTGCCAGCAGTTTAAGGGAGGACACCGGGGAGCTGTTTTTT
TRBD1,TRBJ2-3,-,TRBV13,CASSGAPGQGTDTQYF,TGTGCCAGCAGCGGGGCTCCGGGACAGGGTACAGATACGCAGTATTTT
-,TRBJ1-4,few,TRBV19,CASSKGQNNEKLFF,TGTGCCAGTAGTAAAGGACAGAACAATGAAAAACTGTTTTTT
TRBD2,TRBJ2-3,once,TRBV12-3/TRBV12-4,CASLAGTPDTQYF,TGTGCCAGCCTAGCGGGAACCCCAGATACGCAGTATTTT
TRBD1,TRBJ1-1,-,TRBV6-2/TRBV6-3,CASSPSGTANTEAFF,TGTGCCAGCAGTCCCTCGGGGACAGCGAACACTGAAGCTTTCTTT
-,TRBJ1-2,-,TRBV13,CASGAPAHGYTF,TGTGCCAGCGGAGCCCCGGCTCATGGCTACACCTTC
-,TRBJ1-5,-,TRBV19,CASSIGAVNQPQHF,TGTGCCAGTAGTATTGGGGCAGTCAATCAGCCCCAGCATTTT
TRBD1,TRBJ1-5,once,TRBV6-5,CASSGTGAEGPQHF,TGTGCCAGCAGCGGGACAGGGGCGGAGGGGCCCCAGCATTTT
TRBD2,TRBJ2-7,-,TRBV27,CASSFNTPLAGETYEQYF,TGTGCCAGCAGTTTCAACACTCCCCTAGCGGGGGAGACCTACGAGCAGTACTTC
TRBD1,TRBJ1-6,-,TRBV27,CASSPRTGPGGVNSPLHF,TGTGCCAGCAGTCCCCGGACAGGGCCTGGCGGCGTCAATTCACCCCTCCACTTT
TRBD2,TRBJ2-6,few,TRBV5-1,CASSFVSGVLSGANVLTF,TGCGCCAGCAGCTTTGTCAGCGGGGTTCTCTCTGGGGCCAACGTCCTGACTTTC
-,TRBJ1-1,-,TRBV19,CASSPGVANTEAFF,TGTGCCAGTAGCCCCGGGGTAGCGAACACTGAAGCTTTCTTT
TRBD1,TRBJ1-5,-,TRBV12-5,CASGLPGQGGFRKQIYNQPQHF,TGTGCTAGTGGTTTGCCTGGACAGGGGGGATTTAGAAAACAAATATACAATCAGCCCCAGCATTTT
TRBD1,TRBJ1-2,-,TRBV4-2,CASSPGQGKYGYTF,TGTGCCAGCAGCCCTGGACAGGGCAAATATGGCTACACCTTC
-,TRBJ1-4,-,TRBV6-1,CASSDGSTNEKLFF,TGTGCCAGCAGTGATGGCTCAACTAATGAAAAACTGTTTTTT
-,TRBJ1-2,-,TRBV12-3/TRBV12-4,CASSLRGVSGYTF,TGTGCCAGCAGTTTACGGGGGGTTAGCGGCTACACCTTC
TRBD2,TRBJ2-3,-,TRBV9,CASSDPGLAGGPGTDTQYF,TGTGCCAGCAGCGACCCGGGACTAGCGGGGGGCCCGGGCACAGATACGCAGTATTTT
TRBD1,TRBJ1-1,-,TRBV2,CASSRQGNTEAFF,TGTGCCAGCAGTAGACAGGGAAACACTGAAGCTTTCTTT
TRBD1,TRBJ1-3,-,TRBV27,CASSRQGSGNTIYF,TGTGCCAGCAGTCGACAGGGTTCTGGAAACACCATATATTTT
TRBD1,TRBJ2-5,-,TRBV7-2,CASSSRDRSETQYF,TGTGCCAGCAGCTCAAGGGACAGGTCGGAGACCCAGTACTTC
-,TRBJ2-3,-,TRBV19,CASSIWGQDTQYF,TGTGCCAGTAGTATTTGGGGGCAAGATACGCAGTATTTT
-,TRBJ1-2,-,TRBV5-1,CASSFGGLRANYGYTF,TGCGCCAGCAGCTTTGGAGGACTACGAGCTAACTATGGCTACACCTTC
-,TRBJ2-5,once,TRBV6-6,CASSYRLREEETQYF,TGTGCCAGCAGTTACCGACTTAGGGAGGAAGAGACCCAGTACTTC
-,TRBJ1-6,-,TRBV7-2,CASRSDLKGLLHF,TGTGCCAGCAGATCCGACCTTAAGGGGCTCCTCCACTTT
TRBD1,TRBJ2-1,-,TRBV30,CARDRGGYNEQFF,TGTGCCCGAGACAGGGGGGGTTACAATGAGCAGTTCTTC
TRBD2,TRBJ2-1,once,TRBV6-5,CASSRLAGPNEQFF,TGTGCCAGCAGTAGGTTAGCGGGGCCCAATGAGCAGTTCTTC
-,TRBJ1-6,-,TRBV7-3,CASSLSGPNSPLHF,TGTGCCAGCAGCTTATCAGGGCCTAACTCACCCCTCCACTTT
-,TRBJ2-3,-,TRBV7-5,CARSSQRTDTSPDTQYF,TGTGCCAGAAGCTCCCAAAGGACAGACACCTCCCCAGATACGCAGTATTTT
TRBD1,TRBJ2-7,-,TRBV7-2,CASTYRGRIHEQYF,TGTGCCAGCACTTACAGGGGGCGCATCCACGAGCAGTACTTC
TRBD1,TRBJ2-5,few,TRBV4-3,CASSQTGGETQYF,TGCGCCAGCAGCCAGACAGGGGGAGAGACCCAGTACTTC
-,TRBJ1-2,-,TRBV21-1,CASSEQIGYTF,TGTGCCAGCAGCGAACAGATCGGCTACACCTTC
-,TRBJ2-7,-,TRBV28,CASSTRLTYEQYF,TGTGCCAGCAGTACCAGGCTAACCTACGAGCAGTACTTC
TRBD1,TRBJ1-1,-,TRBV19,CASNYRGANTEAFF,TGTGCCAGTAACTACAGGGGCGCTAACACTGAAGCTTTCTTT
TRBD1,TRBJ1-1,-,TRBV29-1,CSVVQGARNTEAFF,TGCAGCGTCGTACAGGGGGCCAGGAACACTGAAGCTTTCTTT